The sequence of this T cell receptor beta chain was determined in a study of OX40 agonist ivuxolimab in advanced cancers. Assay used: immunoSEQ multiplex PCR; TCRdb lists only in-frame clones, some missing. In the table there are tens of thousands of clones, roughly 87% of which are singletons. CDR1 is MNHEY and CDR2 is SMNVEV in the germline V gene (reference sequence). J lost 11 bases, V lost 0 bases, and 8 bases had no gene match. This CDR3 comprises 15 residues. The V gene is TRBV27, the J gene TRBJ2-7; 12 bases are shared with TRBD1. This TCR was sampled from an adult with an advanced solid tumor such as melanoma, head and neck, liver or kidney cancer. This specimen was CD4+ or CD8+ T cells sorted from blood, taken in a trial of the OX40 agonist ivuxolimab. The CDR3 reads CASSLSGTGGSDEYF. Here the CDR3 DNA reads TGTGCCAGCAGTTTATCGGGGACAGGGGGCTCCGATGAGTACTTC.